The 30 T cell receptor beta chains below were found in one sample sequenced in a study of shared clonotypes between healthy human individuals. The method was immunoSEQ multiplex PCR; TCRdb's version includes in-frame clones alone and lacks a portion of them. The sample lists more than 2,000,000 clones, approximately 95% occurring once. Sequencing was performed on naive CD4+ T cells from PBMCs. Subset specified: CD45RA+ positively selected. The receptors stem from a man between 18 and 35 years old in good health. Some clones in this sample may be carry-over from other donors' samples.

The chain links TRBV27 to TRBJ1-2, with D possibly matching TRBD1 (5 bases). CDR1 MNHEY and CDR2 SMNVEV come from the germline V gene (reference sequence). Trimming removed 2 bases at V and 0 bases at J, with 7 bases between. There are 14 residues in the CDR3. CDR3 coding DNA: TGTGCCAGCAGTTTAGACAGCGCTAACTATGGCTACACCTTC. Encoded protein: CASSLDSANYGYTF.

Details on this clone: The same CDR3 is also encoded by other DNA sequences in this sample. DNA of the CDR3: TGCGCCAGCAGCTTGGGGGCAGGGAATCAGCCCCAGCATTTT. It codes for CASSLGAGNQPQHF. The chain employs TRBV5-1 and TRBJ1-5; the D gene is possibly TRBD1 (5 bases). Germline values: CDR1 SGHRS, CDR2 YFSETQ. The CDR3 length is 14 residues. V was shortened by 0 bases and J by 4 bases, with 8 bases between the two germline ends.

The gene calls are TRBV28 and TRBJ2-7; no firm D call. Germline V gene lookup returns CDR1 MDHEN and CDR2 SYDVKM. V lost 6 bases to trimming and J lost 6 bases, with 18 bases between them. The CDR3 loop spans 14 amino acids. CDR3 residues: CASSPVDPLREQYF. The DNA for the CDR3 is TGTGCCAGCAGCCCAGTAGATCCCCTCCGCGAGCAGTACTTC.

This clone was detected once. The chain is built from TRBV6-4 and TRBJ2-3, with D hard to call. The CDR3 runs to 13 residues. V shed 6 bases and J shed 3 bases, with 10 bases lying between them. Germline values: CDR1 MRHNA, CDR2 SNTAGT. CDR3 region: CASSRSRTDTQYF. Here the CDR3 DNA reads TGTGCCAGCAGCCGAAGCAGGACAGATACGCAGTATTTT.

A few counts support this clone. The rearrangement links TRBV14 to TRBJ1-1, with a tentative D call TRBD1 (6 bases). Trimming left V 4 bases short and J 11 bases short, with 17 bases between. The CDR3 length is 13 residues. Germline lookup yields CDR1 SGHDN and CDR2 FVKESK. The CDR3 DNA follows: TGTGCCAGCAGCCGAGTTACGGGGGCGAAGGCTTTCTTT. This gives the protein CASSRVTGAKAFF.

With respect to this clone: Within the sample, other DNA sequences also encode this same CDR3. The CDR3 nucleotides read TGCAGCGTTGGGTTGGGAGGCACAGATACGCAGTATTTT. This translates into CSVGLGGTDTQYF. This chain connects TRBV29-1 to TRBJ2-3; tentatively, D is TRBD2 (5 bases). This CDR3 is 13 amino acids long. V shed 4 bases and J shed 1 base, with 9 bases lying between them. In germline, CDR1 is SQVTM, CDR2 ANQGSEA.

This chain connects TRBV11-2 to TRBJ2-2; 16 nucleotides agree with TRBD2. Germline V gives CDR1 SGHAT, CDR2 FQNNGV. V shed 6 bases and J 2 bases; nucleotides not matched to a gene: 9. The CDR3 runs to 19 residues. The CDR3 reads CASRPPGTSGRANTGELFF. For the CDR3, the DNA is TGTGCCAGCAGACCCCCCGGGACTAGCGGGAGGGCCAACACCGGGGAGCTGTTTTTT.

The chain employs TRBV2 and TRBJ1-5; D remains unclear. V gave up 0 bases and J gave up 9 bases, with 9 bases separating them. This CDR3 comprises 13 residues. From germline, CDR1 is SNHLY and CDR2 FYNNEI. CDR3 in amino acids: CASSEASVGPQHF. CDR3 nucleotides: TGTGCCAGCAGTGAAGCGTCAGTTGGGCCCCAGCATTTT.

Remarks on this clone: Other DNA sequences from this sample encode an identical CDR3 as well. The chain uses TRBV28 and TRBJ1-1; D perhaps matches TRBD1 (5 bases). V lost 6 bases and J 0 bases, leaving 8 bases between the germline ends. The CDR3 loop spans 13 amino acids. Per germline, CDR1 MDHEN and CDR2 SYDVKM. The CDR3 is CASRRDLNTEAFF. The CDR3 DNA reads TGTGCCAGCAGACGGGACTTGAACACTGAAGCTTTCTTT.

CDR3 nucleotide sequence: TGTGCCAGCAGCTTGAATACAGGGGCCACCTACAATGAGCAGTTCTTC. The encoded protein is CASSLNTGATYNEQFF. The chain employs TRBV5-8 and TRBJ2-1; TRBD1 agrees at 7 bases. V trimming: 1 base; J trimming: 2 bases; junction bases outside the gene matches: 6. There are 16 residues in the CDR3. The V gene's germline CDR1 is SGHTS and CDR2 YDEGEE.

The rearrangement uses TRBV11-2 and TRBJ2-1, with 7 bases matching TRBD2. CDR1 SGHAT and CDR2 FQNNGV come from the germline V gene. The CDR3 is 14 residues long. V gave up 6 bases and J gave up 3 bases; unmatched junction bases: 5. CDR3 nucleotide sequence: TGTGCCAGCAGTGGGTTAGCGGGCTACAATGAGCAGTTCTTC. Protein: CASSGLAGYNEQFF.

This chain uses TRBV5-1 with TRBJ2-6; D gene unclear. CDR3 length: 19 residues. Looked up from germline, CDR1 is SGHRS and CDR2 is YFSETQ. V shed 4 bases and J shed 0 bases, with 20 bases lying between them. The CDR3 region is CASSRYGPDASSGANVLTF. CDR3 nucleotide sequence: TGCGCCAGCAGCCGATACGGACCGGACGCCAGCTCTGGGGCCAACGTCCTGACTTTC. Using reference TRBV5-1 and TRBJ2-6 for the parts outside the CDR3, the full variable domain is KAGVTQTPRYLIKTRGQQVTLSCSPISGHRSVSWYQQTPGQGLQFLFEYFSETQRNKGNFPGRFSGRQFSNSRSEMNVSTLELGDSALYLCASSRYGPDASSGANVLTFGAGSRLTVL.

The V and J genes are TRBV7-3 and TRBJ1-1; a possible D gene is TRBD1 (6 bases). The CDR3 contains 14 residues. Trimming shortened V by 1 base and J by 4 bases, and 10 bases separated the two germline ends. CDR1 and CDR2 from the germline V gene are SGHTA and FQGTGA. The CDR3 is CASSLNRVGTEAFF. The CDR3 DNA reads as TGTGCCAGCAGCTTAAACAGGGTGGGCACTGAAGCTTTCTTT.

V gene TRBV2 combines with J gene TRBJ1-4; a weak D match, TRBD1 (6 bases). Between the trimmed V and J ends, which lost 6 bases and 7 bases, there was a span of 27 bases. Germline CDR1 SNHLY, CDR2 FYNNEI. The CDR3 is 18 residues long. The CDR3 loop is CASREQGSYREVGEKLFF. CDR3 sequence (DNA): TGTGCCAGCAGAGAACAGGGTTCGTATCGGGAAGTCGGTGAAAAACTGTTTTTT.

The V call is TRBV2, the J call TRBJ2-7; 7 bases are shared with TRBD2. J was trimmed by 3 bases and V by 3 bases; bases with no gene match: 5. Germline V gives CDR1 SNHLY, CDR2 FYNNEI. This CDR3 has 14 amino acids. The CDR3 region is CASSDQGLYYEQYF. The CDR3 DNA reads as TGTGCCAGCAGTGACCAGGGACTATACTACGAGCAGTACTTC.

The rearrangement links TRBV18 to TRBJ2-1, with TRBD2 matching 9 bases. The length of the CDR3 is 18 residues. The junction had 22 bases not matched to a gene; V was cut back by 4 bases and J by 12 bases. Germline V gene lookup returns CDR1 KGHSH and CDR2 LQKENI. The CDR3: CASSQVAVGLAPSAGQFF. CDR3 nucleotide sequence: TGTGCCAGCTCACAGGTAGCTGTGGGACTAGCCCCGTCGGCCGGGCAGTTCTTC.

As concerns this clone: This CDR3 is also generated by other DNA sequences in the sample. The gene calls are TRBV29-1 and TRBJ2-3; D is unclear. CDR3 length equals 10 residues. In germline, CDR1 is SQVTM, CDR2 ANQGSEA. V lost 4 bases and J 6 bases, leaving 5 bases between the germline ends. In DNA, the CDR3 is TGCAGCGTTGGAGAGGATACGCAGTATTTT. Translating gives CSVGEDTQYF.

The rearrangement links TRBV4-2 to TRBJ2-3, with 9 bases matching TRBD2. Germline lookup yields CDR1 LGHNA and CDR2 YNFKEQ. This CDR3 region has 19 residues. With 0 bases clipped from V and 3 bases from J, the junction kept 13 bases outside the gene matches. The CDR3 sequence: CASSQDPKAWLAGTDTQYF. DNA for the CDR3: TGTGCCAGCAGCCAAGATCCTAAGGCGTGGCTAGCGGGAACAGATACGCAGTATTTT.

V usage is TRBV28 and J usage is TRBJ2-7; D uncertain. Trimming removed 5 bases from V and 7 bases from J, with 9 bases in between. Per germline, CDR1 MDHEN and CDR2 SYDVKM. The CDR3 runs 11 residues. CDR3 nucleotide sequence: TGTGCCAGCAGTCTTGAAGAAGAGCAGTACTTC. Translated, it gives CASSLEEEQYF.

This clone showed up just once. This chain uses TRBV5-4 with TRBJ1-5, with TRBD1 as a possible D gene (5 bases). V gave up 3 bases and J gave up 9 bases, with 10 bases separating them. CDR1 and CDR2 (germline): SGHNT, YYREEE (reference sequence). This CDR3 has 12 amino acids. CDR3 region: CASSSVGGPQHF. The CDR3 region has the DNA TGTGCCAGCAGCTCTGTTGGGGGGCCCCAGCATTTT.

This clone turned up a few times. V usage is TRBV10-3 and J usage is TRBJ1-2; 7 positions match TRBD1. The CDR3 consists of 14 residues. V gave up 7 bases and J gave up 3 bases; unmatched junction bases: 8. Germline V CDR1 and CDR2: ENHRY, SYGVKD. The CDR3 region is CAITRQGGDYGYTF. CDR3 in DNA: TGTGCCATCACCAGACAGGGTGGTGACTATGGCTACACCTTC.

This chain links TRBV7-2 with TRBJ1-5, with D unresolved. The CDR3 length is 13 residues. Trimming pared 5 bases from V and 6 bases from J, leaving 11 bases between. Per germline, CDR1 SGHTA and CDR2 FQGNSA. The CDR3 coding sequence is TGTGCCAGCAGCCTCAATGGCGGTCAGCCCCAGCATTTT. This translates into CASSLNGGQPQHF.

The chain couples TRBV30 to TRBJ2-5; TRBD1 matches at 8 bases. From germline, CDR1 is GTSNPN and CDR2 SVGIG (reference sequence). The CDR3 runs to 14 residues. The J segment lost 1 base and the V segment lost 2 bases, leaving 3 bases of the junction unmatched. Here the CDR3 reads CAWSYRGIQETQYF. The CDR3 DNA is TGTGCCTGGAGTTACAGGGGGATCCAAGAGACCCAGTACTTC.

The chain couples TRBV29-1 to TRBJ2-5; 7 bases line up with TRBD2. CDR3 length: 14 amino acids. V trimming: 1 base; J trimming: 2 bases; junction bases outside the gene matches: 4. Germline V CDR1 and CDR2: SQVTM, ANQGSEA. CDR3 loop: CSVEGVGGQETQYF. Written as DNA, the CDR3 is TGCAGCGTTGAAGGGGTGGGAGGGCAAGAGACCCAGTACTTC.

This chain's CDR3 is CSVEDPRGGDNEQFF. Here the CDR3 DNA reads TGCAGCGTTGAAGATCCGAGGGGCGGGGACAATGAGCAGTTCTTC. This chain connects TRBV29-1 to TRBJ2-1, with D possibly being TRBD2 (6 bases). CDR1 SQVTM and CDR2 ANQGSEA come from the germline V gene. The CDR3 covers 15 residues. With 0 bases removed from V and 5 bases from J, the gap between germline ends came to 14 bases.

CDR3: CASSPPGATGSTEAFF. CDR3 nucleotides: TGTGCCAGCAGCCCCCCGGGGGCGACAGGGTCGACTGAAGCTTTCTTT. The chain links TRBV7-3 to TRBJ1-1; the match to TRBD1 covers 7 bases. The V segment lost 5 bases and the J segment 5 bases; nucleotides outside the gene matches: 14. Germline values: CDR1 SGHTA, CDR2 FQGTGA. The CDR3 length is 16 residues.

This clone was observed once. V usage is TRBV15 and J usage is TRBJ2-5, with D perhaps matching TRBD2 (6 bases). Looked up from germline, CDR1 is LNHNV and CDR2 is YYDKDF (reference sequence). This CDR3 is 13 amino acids long. Trimming removed 7 bases from V and 3 bases from J, with 12 bases in between. The CDR3 bases are TGTGCCACCACCCCGGGACTCAAAGAGACCCAGTACTTC. Its protein is CATTPGLKETQYF.

This chain joins TRBV9 and TRBJ2-1; a possible D gene is TRBD2 (5 bases). The CDR3 is 16 amino acids. Germline values: CDR1 SGDLS, CDR2 YYNGEE. The germline V and J ends were trimmed by 7 bases and 0 bases, with 17 bases remaining between them. The CDR3 protein is CASSVEGASSYNEQFF. The CDR3 DNA reads TGTGCCAGCTCCGTCGAGGGTGCTAGCTCCTACAATGAGCAGTTCTTC.

V is TRBV11-2 and J is TRBJ1-1; D unresolved. The CDR3 consists of 11 residues. Germline values: CDR1 SGHAT, CDR2 FQNNGV. V was pared by 4 bases and J by 6 bases, with 6 bases between. CDR3 sequence: CASSSKAEAFF. CDR3 DNA: TGTGCCAGCAGCTCTAAGGCTGAAGCTTTCTTT.

V usage is TRBV2 and J usage is TRBJ1-2; weak D call: TRBD1 (6 bases). The V gene's germline CDR1 is SNHLY and CDR2 FYNNEI. CDR3 length: 15 residues. Trimming took off 6 bases at V and 8 bases at J, with 22 bases between the two ends. The CDR3 here is CASSVEDRGARGYTF. The CDR3 nucleotides read TGTGCCAGCAGCGTTGAGGACAGAGGTGCGAGGGGCTACACCTTC.